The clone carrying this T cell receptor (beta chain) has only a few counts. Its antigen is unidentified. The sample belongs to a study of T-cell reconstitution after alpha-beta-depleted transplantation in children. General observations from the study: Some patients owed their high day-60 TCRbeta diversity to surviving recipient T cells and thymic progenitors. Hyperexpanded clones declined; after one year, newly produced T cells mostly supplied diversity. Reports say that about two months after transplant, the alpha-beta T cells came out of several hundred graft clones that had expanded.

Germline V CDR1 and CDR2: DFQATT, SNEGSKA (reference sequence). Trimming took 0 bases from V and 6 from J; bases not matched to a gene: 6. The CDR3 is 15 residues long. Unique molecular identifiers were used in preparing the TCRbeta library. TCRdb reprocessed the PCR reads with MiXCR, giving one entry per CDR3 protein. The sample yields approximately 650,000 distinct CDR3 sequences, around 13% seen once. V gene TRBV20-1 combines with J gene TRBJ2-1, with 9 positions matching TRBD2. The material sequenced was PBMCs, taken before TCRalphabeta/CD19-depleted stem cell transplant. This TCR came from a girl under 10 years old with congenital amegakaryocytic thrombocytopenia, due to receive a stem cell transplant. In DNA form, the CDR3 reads TGCAGTGCTAGAGATCAGGGCGGGAGGGTCAATGAGCAGTTCTTC. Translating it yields CSARDQGGRVNEQFF.